The clone carrying this T cell receptor (beta chain) is hyperexpanded within its sample. This entry is derived from a study of CD4 and CD8 cells across lung adenocarcinoma regions. Via MiXCR, TCRdb re-called the PCR reads, giving one row per CDR3 protein. This sample carries about 8,000 distinct CDR3 sequences, roughly 50% of them seen once, and the ten largest clones take 24%. V shed 6 bases and J 2 bases; nucleotides not matched to a gene: 8. The CDR3 consists of 16 residues. From germline, CDR1 is MNHEY and CDR2 SMNVEV (reference sequence). Samples came from patients with localized non-small cell lung adenocarcinoma.

Sequencing was done on a sample of CD4+ T cells from the center of a lung tumor. The chain employs TRBV27 and TRBJ2-7; 12 bases line up with TRBD2. The TCR was taken from a female donor with lung adenocarcinoma. The CD4 and CD8 labels of this study may be unreliable. CDR3 in DNA: TGTGCCAGCAGATCCTCCCTAGCGGGAGGGACCTACGAGCAGTACTTC. It translates to CASRSSLAGGTYEQYF.